The entry below describes one T cell receptor beta chain. Its cognate antigen is unknown. The germline V gene has CDR1 MNHEY and CDR2 SVGAGI. The CDR3 consists of 15 residues. Trimming removed 6 bases at V and 2 bases at J, with 14 bases between. Sequencing used immunoSEQ multiplex PCR; TCRdb keeps in-frame clones, though not all of them. In the table there are tens of thousands of clones, around four fifths of which are singletons. The data belong to a study of OX40 agonist ivuxolimab in advanced cancers. Overall study findings and caveats: Fewer expanded clones were found on average in CD4+ than in CD8+ T cells.

V usage is TRBV6-5 and J usage is TRBJ1-5, with a weak D call TRBD1 (6 bases). The source material was CD4+ or CD8+ T cells sorted from blood, sampled in a trial of the OX40 agonist ivuxolimab. The TCR comes from an adult with an advanced solid tumor such as melanoma, head and neck, liver or kidney cancer. The CDR3 loop reads CASSPLGAGNQPQHF. The CDR3 bases are TGTGCCAGCAGCCCCCTGGGGGCGGGCAATCAGCCCCAGCATTTT.